This TCR beta chain was identified in a study of blood T cell repertoires in COVID-19. For the study at large: Italy, Spain and the United States were the sources of the convalescent and acute COVID-19 samples. Sources were T cells, B-cell-depleted T cells, or PBMCs; the material itself was cDNA or gDNA.

Everyone who took part was 18 to 89 years old, and they came from about two dozen US areas. This clone has a handful of counts. V lost 0 bases and J lost 1; bases outside the gene matches: 4. CDR3 length: 15 residues. Germline CDR1 SGHRS, CDR2 YFSETQ. The repertoire was sequenced with immunoSEQ multiplex PCR; TCRdb's copy has only in-frame clones and lacks some. The table shows 250,000 or so clones, with about nine tenths occurring only once. The chain couples TRBV5-1 to TRBJ2-7, with 7 nucleotides matching TRBD1. This receptor was obtained from a woman aged 25 to 45 with acute COVID-19. The sequenced material came from PBMCs or T cells enriched from blood (not recorded which). CDR3 in amino acids: CASSLAPGQSYEQYF. The DNA for the CDR3 is TGCGCCAGCAGCTTGGCCCCGGGACAGTCCTACGAGCAGTACTTC. The whole variable domain, remainder taken from reference TRBV5-1 and TRBJ2-7, is KAGVTQTPRYLIKTRGQQVTLSCSPISGHRSVSWYQQTPGQGLQFLFEYFSETQRNKGNFPGRFSGRQFSNSRSEMNVSTLELGDSALYLCASSLAPGQSYEQYFGPGTRLTVT.